The 22 T cell receptor beta chains in this list originate from one sample, sequenced in a study of control samples from healthy donors and cancer patients. TCRdb keeps only in-frame clones here, not all; method: immunoSEQ multiplex PCR. The sample gives 150,000 to 190,000 clones, approximately 93% of which show up once; around 2.5% is in the top ten. Specimen: blood. The receptors were gathered from a man aged 45-65 years in good health.

V and J are TRBV3-1 (or the pseudogene TRBV3-2) and TRBJ2-1; 7 positions agree with TRBD1. Germline trimming cut 4 bases from V and 7 bases from J; bases unmatched to any gene: 13. This CDR3 spans 16 amino acids. Germline loops: CDR1 LGHDT, CDR2 YNNKEL (reference sequence). CDR3 in amino acids: CASSRLYRGSGNEQFF. For the CDR3, the DNA is TGTGCCAGCAGCCGGTTGTACAGGGGATCGGGTAATGAGCAGTTCTTC.

This chain joins TRBV19 and TRBJ2-5; TRBD2 matches 16 bases. Trimming took 4 bases from V and 8 from J; bases not matched to a gene: 7. The CDR3 is 16 amino acids. The germline V gene encodes CDR1 LNHDA and CDR2 SQIVND (reference sequence). In DNA, the CDR3 is TGTGCCAGTAGTAGAGGGACTAGCGGGAGGGTCGGAACCCAGTACTTC. Translation: CASSRGTSGRVGTQYF.

The gene calls are TRBV5-1 and TRBJ2-2, with TRBD2 matching 11 bases. Per germline, CDR1 SGHRS and CDR2 YFSETQ. After removal of 4 bases from V and 7 bases from J, the junction contained 9 bases not matched to a gene. The CDR3 sequence is 16 residues long. CDR3 loop: CASSPRLAGMVGELFF. The DNA for the CDR3 is TGCGCCAGCAGCCCCAGACTAGCGGGAATGGTCGGGGAGCTGTTTTTT.

The V call is TRBV29-1, the J call TRBJ1-1, with no clear D. Germline CDR1 reads SQVTM; CDR2 reads ANQGSEA. The V end lost 1 base, the J end lost 4 bases, and 13 bases lay between the germline ends. The CDR3 runs 14 residues. CDR3 sequence reads: CSVEGAARSTEAFF. The CDR3 DNA reads TGCAGCGTTGAAGGGGCGGCCAGAAGCACTGAAGCTTTCTTT.

The chain has TRBV9 and TRBJ2-1; D is perhaps TRBD2 (5 bases). V gave up 3 bases and J gave up 11 bases, with 24 bases separating them. Germline V CDR1 and CDR2: SGDLS, YYNGEE. This CDR3 region has 16 residues. The CDR3 bases are TGTGCCAGCAGCGAAGGTAGCATAACTTTTGGGGAGAAGCAGTTCTTC. Protein: CASSEGSITFGEKQFF.

This chain joins TRBV3-1 (or the pseudogene TRBV3-2) and TRBJ2-1; tentatively, D is TRBD1 (6 bases). CDR1 and CDR2 (germline): LGHDT, YNNKEL (reference sequence). The CDR3 is 14 residues long. V lost 5 bases and J 5 bases, leaving 13 bases between the germline ends. CDR3 region: CASSGGHKNNEQFF. In DNA, the CDR3 is TGTGCCAGCAGCGGGGGACACAAAAACAATGAGCAGTTCTTC.

This chain connects TRBV5-1 to TRBJ2-7, with 7 bases that match TRBD2. This CDR3 has 14 amino acids. V lost 1 base, J lost 6 bases, and 7 bases stayed unmatched. Germline CDR1 reads SGHRS; CDR2 reads YFSETQ. CDR3 amino acids: CASSLSGLAVEQYF. DNA of the CDR3: TGCGCCAGCAGCTTGTCTGGTCTAGCGGTCGAGCAGTACTTC.

The chain employs TRBV6-5 and TRBJ1-3; 9 positions agree with TRBD1. Germline CDR1 and CDR2: MNHEY and SVGAGI. This CDR3 has 15 residues. V gave up 0 bases and J gave up 3 bases; unmatched junction bases: 0. CDR3 DNA sequence: TGTGCCAGCAGTTACTCGACAGGGGGTGGAAACACCATATATTTT. It codes for CASSYSTGGGNTIYF.

This chain connects TRBV10-3 to TRBJ2-7; a possible D gene is TRBD1 (5 bases). From germline, CDR1 is ENHRY and CDR2 SYGVKD. The length of the CDR3 is 13 residues. Between the trimmed V and J ends, which lost 3 bases and 5 bases, there was a span of 11 bases. Here the CDR3 DNA reads TGTGCCATCAGTGACCCTCAGGGTAACGAGCAGTACTTC. As protein: CAISDPQGNEQYF.

The CDR3: CASSFWRSGELFF. CDR3 coding DNA: TGTGCCAGCAGCTTTTGGCGCTCCGGGGAGCTGTTTTTT. This chain uses TRBV7-3 with TRBJ2-2; D remains unclear. The V gene lost 3 bases and the J gene lost 6 bases, with 8 bases spanning the gap. CDR1 and CDR2 from the germline V gene are SGHTA and FQGTGA. The CDR3 has 13 amino acids.

J is TRBJ2-1 and V is TRBV19; TRBD2 matches 8 bases. This CDR3 is built from 14 residues. Looked up from germline, CDR1 is LNHDA and CDR2 is SQIVND (reference sequence). J gave up 4 bases and V 7 bases, and 6 bases lay outside the gene matches. CDR3 in amino acids: CASTLSGVYNEQFF. Written as DNA, the CDR3 is TGTGCCAGTACCCTTAGCGGGGTGTACAATGAGCAGTTCTTC.

This sequence joins TRBV11-1 and TRBJ2-7; 7 nucleotides match TRBD2. There are 15 residues in the CDR3. The junction had 8 bases not matched to a gene; V was cut back by 2 bases and J by 4 bases. Germline V gives CDR1 SGHAT, CDR2 FQDESV (reference sequence). CDR3 sequence: CASSLFKRGVYEQYF. For the CDR3, the DNA is TGTGCCAGCAGCTTATTTAAGCGGGGCGTATACGAGCAGTACTTC.

This chain connects TRBV5-4 to TRBJ2-5; D is unresolved. Germline CDR1 SGHNT, CDR2 YYREEE (reference sequence). Trimming took 5 bases from V and 5 from J, leaving 13 bases between them. The CDR3 spans 13 residues. CDR3 sequence (DNA): TGTGCCAGCAGTTTGCTCAGCGAGGAGACCCAGTACTTC. Its protein is CASSLLSEETQYF.

The chain recombines TRBV3-1 (or the pseudogene TRBV3-2) with TRBJ1-3, with D maybe TRBD1 (5 bases). The CDR3 is made up of 15 amino acids. Per the germline V gene, CDR1 is LGHDT and CDR2 is YNNKEL (reference sequence). V was trimmed by 2 bases and J by 4 bases, leaving 12 bases between them. Written as DNA, the CDR3 is TGTGCCAGCAGCCAAATCCCAGGGAGGGGAAACACCATATATTTT. Amino acids: CASSQIPGRGNTIYF.

The chain joins TRBV10-1 to TRBJ2-1; 8 positions match TRBD2. With V trimmed by 3 bases and J by 3 bases, 4 bases remained unmatched. CDR3 length: 15 residues. Germline values: CDR1 WNHNN, CDR2 SYGVQD (reference sequence). The CDR3 DNA follows: TGCGCCAGCAGTGAAGTAACTAGCGGCTACAATGAGCAGTTCTTC. Translating it yields CASSEVTSGYNEQFF.

The chain combines TRBV6-5 with TRBJ1-1; 7 nucleotides align to TRBD1. The ends lost 6 bases at V and 1 base at J; junction bases unmatched: 5. Per germline, CDR1 MNHEY and CDR2 SVGAGI. The CDR3 is 14 residues long. In nucleotides, the CDR3 is TGTGCCAGCAGGCTACAGGGGCAGAACACTGAAGCTTTCTTT. This codes for CASRLQGQNTEAFF.

V and J are TRBV19 and TRBJ1-6; 10 bases match TRBD1. Germline loops: CDR1 LNHDA, CDR2 SQIVND (reference sequence). The V segment lost 3 bases and the J segment 10 bases; nucleotides outside the gene matches: 6. This CDR3 is built from 15 residues. The CDR3 DNA follows: TGTGCCAGTAGTATCGGGACAGGGGTTCGATCACCCCTCCACTTT. Its translation is CASSIGTGVRSPLHF. The entire variable domain, with the rest obtained from reference TRBV19 and TRBJ1-6, is as follows: DGGITQSPKYLFRKEGQNVTLSCEQNLNHDAMYWYRQDPGQGLRLIYYSQIVNDFQKGDIAEGYSVSREKKESFPLTVTSAQKNPTAFYLCASSIGTGVRSPLHFGNGTRLTVT.

The rearrangement joins TRBV28 to TRBJ1-1; 9 nucleotides match TRBD1. V was clipped by 3 bases and J by 1 base; unmatched bases: 9. CDR1 is MDHEN, CDR2 SYDVKM, per germline. This CDR3 contains 17 residues. CDR3 coding DNA: TGTGCCAGCAGTTTGGCCGGACAGGGGACCCCGAACACTGAAGCTTTCTTT. Residues: CASSLAGQGTPNTEAFF. Using reference TRBV28 and TRBJ1-1 for the parts outside the CDR3, the full variable domain is DVKVTQSSRYLVKRTGEKVFLECVQDMDHENMFWYRQDPGLGLRLIYFSYDVKMKEKGDIPEGYSVSREKKERFSLILESASTNQTSMYLCASSLAGQGTPNTEAFFGQGTRLTVV.

This clone was seen a few times. The chain employs TRBV4-1 and TRBJ2-7; 10 bases align to TRBD1. The V gene's germline CDR1 is MGHRA and CDR2 YSYEKL. Losses at the gene ends were 2 bases for V and 6 bases for J; bases not matched to a gene: 13. This CDR3 has 17 residues. The CDR3 DNA reads as TGCGCCAGCAGCCAAAATATCTTTGGACAGGGGGATGCCGAGCAGTACTTC. Translating gives CASSQNIFGQGDAEQYF.

The rearrangement uses TRBV24-1 and TRBJ1-4; the match to TRBD1 covers 7 bases. Per germline, CDR1 KGHDR and CDR2 SFDVKD. The junction had 3 bases not matched to a gene; V was cut back by 2 bases and J by 4 bases. This CDR3 comprises 15 residues. CDR3 nucleotide sequence: TGTGCCACCAGTGATTCCGGGACAGTTAATGAAAAACTGTTTTTT. It is translated as CATSDSGTVNEKLFF.

The chain links TRBV6-1 to TRBJ1-5; D might be TRBD1 (6 bases). V shed 2 bases and J shed 0 bases, with 8 bases lying between them. Per germline, CDR1 MNHNS and CDR2 SASEGT. The CDR3 is 15 amino acids. The CDR3 DNA is TGTGCCAGCAGTGAACAAGGGGGTAGCAATCAGCCCCAGCATTTT. It codes for CASSEQGGSNQPQHF.

V gene TRBV5-5 combines with J gene TRBJ2-7; no clear D. Per germline, CDR1 SGHKS and CDR2 YYEKEE (reference sequence). Trimming left V 2 bases short and J 2 bases short, with 14 bases between. CDR3 length: 15 amino acids. The CDR3 region is CASSFAPGPAYEQYF. The DNA of the CDR3 is TGTGCCAGCAGCTTCGCCCCTGGCCCGGCCTACGAGCAGTACTTC.